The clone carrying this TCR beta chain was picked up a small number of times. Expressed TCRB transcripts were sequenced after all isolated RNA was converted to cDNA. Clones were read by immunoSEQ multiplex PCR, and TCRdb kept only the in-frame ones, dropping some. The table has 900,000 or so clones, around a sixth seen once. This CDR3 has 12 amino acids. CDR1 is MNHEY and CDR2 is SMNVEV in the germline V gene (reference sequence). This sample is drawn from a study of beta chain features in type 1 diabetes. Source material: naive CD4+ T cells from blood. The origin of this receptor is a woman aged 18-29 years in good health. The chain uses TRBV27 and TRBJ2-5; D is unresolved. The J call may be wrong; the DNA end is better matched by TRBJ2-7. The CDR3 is CASMDRSYEQYF. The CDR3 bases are TGTGCCAGCATGGACCGATCCTACGAGCAGTACTTC.